The rows below give T cell receptor beta chains drawn from one sample of a study of blood T cell repertoires in COVID-19. The assay was immunoSEQ multiplex PCR, and TCRdb's table has in-frame clones only and misses some. The sample gives some 230,000 clones, under 90% of which show up once; 5.1% is in the top ten. The sample taken for sequencing was peripheral blood. These receptors came from a woman aged 60-70 years who had recovered from COVID-19. Each CDR3 is given with its conserved first and last residue. The D gene is left open where the match is weak. Rows may omit the clone size; those that give it use once, few, many or a size class.

v_gene: TRBV7-2; len: 13; abundance: .; d_gene: .; j_gene: TRBJ1-5; CDR3aa: CASSLRENQPQHF; CDR3nt: TGTGCCAGCAGCTTACGGGAAAATCAGCCCCAGCATTTT
v_gene: TRBV24-1; len: 20; abundance: .; d_gene: TRBD1; j_gene: TRBJ1-2; CDR3aa: CATSDLQIVWHGQGARGYTF; CDR3nt: TGTGCCACCAGTGATTTGCAGATTGTCTGGCATGGACAGGGGGCGCGTGGCTACACCTTC
v_gene: TRBV14; len: 15; abundance: .; d_gene: .; j_gene: TRBJ1-3; CDR3aa: CASSQDSISGNTIYF; CDR3nt: TGTGCCAGCAGCCAAGATTCTATCTCTGGAAACACCATATATTTT
v_gene: TRBV7-3; len: 13; abundance: .; d_gene: TRBD1; j_gene: TRBJ1-2; CDR3aa: CASSSGQGYGYTF; CDR3nt: TGTGCCAGCAGCTCCGGACAGGGTTATGGCTACACCTTC
v_gene: TRBV27; len: 15; abundance: few; d_gene: TRBD2; j_gene: TRBJ2-7; CDR3aa: CATKLEAGGQGEQYF; CDR3nt: TGTGCCACCAAACTTGAGGCGGGGGGGCAGGGCGAGCAGTACTTC
v_gene: TRBV3-1/TRBV3-2; len: 18; abundance: .; d_gene: TRBD1; j_gene: TRBJ1-6; CDR3aa: CASSPMTGARSYNSPLHF; CDR3nt: TGTGCCAGCAGTCCTATGACAGGGGCGCGCTCCTATAATTCACCCCTCCACTTT
v_gene: TRBV19; len: 16; abundance: .; d_gene: .; j_gene: TRBJ1-2; CDR3aa: CASSSPTGGSHYGYTF; CDR3nt: TGTGCCAGTAGTAGCCCCACGGGGGGCTCCCACTATGGCTACACCTTC
v_gene: TRBV29-1; len: 11; abundance: few; d_gene: .; j_gene: TRBJ2-1; CDR3aa: CSATAYNEQFF; CDR3nt: TGCAGCGCGACAGCTTACAATGAGCAGTTCTTC
v_gene: TRBV15; len: 15; abundance: .; d_gene: TRBD1; j_gene: TRBJ1-1; CDR3aa: CATSRHGQGGSEAFF; CDR3nt: TGTGCCACCAGCAGGCATGGACAGGGAGGCTCTGAAGCTTTCTTT
v_gene: TRBV11-2; len: 13; abundance: .; d_gene: TRBD1; j_gene: TRBJ1-2; CDR3aa: CASSRQGDYGYTF; CDR3nt: TGTGCCAGCAGCCGACAGGGGGACTATGGCTACACCTTC
v_gene: TRBV7-2; len: 15; abundance: .; d_gene: .; j_gene: TRBJ2-2; CDR3aa: CASSPRGSNTGELFF; CDR3nt: TGTGCCAGCAGTCCTCGGGGATCGAACACCGGGGAGCTGTTTTTT
v_gene: TRBV27; len: 14; abundance: .; d_gene: TRBD1; j_gene: TRBJ1-1; CDR3aa: CASSLEGADTEAFF; CDR3nt: TGTGCCAGCAGTTTAGAGGGGGCAGACACTGAAGCTTTCTTT
v_gene: TRBV4-1; len: 18; abundance: .; d_gene: .; j_gene: TRBJ2-2; CDR3aa: CASSQDRFWAENTGELFF; CDR3nt: TGCGCCAGCAGCCAAGACCGGTTCTGGGCAGAGAACACCGGGGAGCTGTTTTTT
v_gene: TRBV9; len: 15; abundance: .; d_gene: .; j_gene: TRBJ1-6; CDR3aa: CASSYRDTSNSPLHF; CDR3nt: TGTGCCAGCAGCTATCGGGACACGTCTAATTCACCCCTCCACTTT
v_gene: TRBV9; len: 14; abundance: .; d_gene: .; j_gene: TRBJ2-3; CDR3aa: CASSVGRGTDTQYF; CDR3nt: TGTGCCAGCAGCGTAGGGCGGGGAACAGATACGCAGTATTTT
v_gene: TRBV5-1; len: 15; abundance: .; d_gene: .; j_gene: TRBJ2-7; CDR3aa: CASSLAPQGSYEQYF; CDR3nt: TGCGCCAGCAGCTTGGCCCCGCAGGGATCCTACGAGCAGTACTTC
v_gene: TRBV5-1; len: 14; abundance: .; d_gene: .; j_gene: TRBJ2-3; CDR3aa: CASSLGRLADTQYF; CDR3nt: TGCGCCAGCAGCTTGGGACGACTAGCAGATACGCAGTATTTT
v_gene: TRBV4-1; len: 15; abundance: .; d_gene: TRBD2; j_gene: TRBJ2-7; CDR3aa: CASSQDPSGGYEQYF; CDR3nt: TGCGCCAGCAGCCAAGATCCTAGCGGGGGTTACGAGCAGTACTTC
v_gene: TRBV18; len: 15; abundance: .; d_gene: .; j_gene: TRBJ2-1; CDR3aa: CASSPPVLGYSEQFF; CDR3nt: TGTGCCAGCTCACCACCGGTTCTGGGTTACAGTGAGCAGTTCTTC